This entry is about one TCR beta chain. The antigen is not known. This record belongs to a study of identical twins. Study-wide findings and caveats: Out-of-frame alpha sequences common to twins exhibited a surplus of low generation probability.

From the 5' RACE reads, TCRdb called clonotypes with MiXCR, one entry per CDR3 protein. Among 1.5 million to 2 million distinct CDR3 sequences listed, under 35% were seen once. The CDR3 has 13 residues. Trimming cost V 3 bases and J 0 bases, with 6 bases left between them. Looked up from germline, CDR1 is ENHRY and CDR2 is SYGVKD. The sample consisted of cord blood. The source is a newborn girl in good health. The gene calls are TRBV10-3 and TRBJ2-7; D is uncertain. The CDR3 region has the DNA TGTGCCATCAGTGAACAGAGCTCCTACGAGCAGTACTTC. It encodes CAISEQSSYEQYF.